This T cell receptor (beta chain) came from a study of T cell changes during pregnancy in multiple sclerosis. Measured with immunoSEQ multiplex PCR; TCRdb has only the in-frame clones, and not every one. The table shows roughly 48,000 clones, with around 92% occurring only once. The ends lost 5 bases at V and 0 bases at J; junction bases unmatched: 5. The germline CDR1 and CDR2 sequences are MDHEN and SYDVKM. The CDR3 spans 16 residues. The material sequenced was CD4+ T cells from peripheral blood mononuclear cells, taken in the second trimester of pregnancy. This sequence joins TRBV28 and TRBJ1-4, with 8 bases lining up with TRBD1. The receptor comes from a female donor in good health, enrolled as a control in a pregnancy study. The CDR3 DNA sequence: TGTGCCAGCAGTCTCCCAGGGGGCTCAACTAATGAAAAACTGTTTTTT. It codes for CASSLPGGSTNEKLFF.